These T cell receptor beta chains were read from a single sample in a study of blood T cells in healthy people across ages. MiXCR, applied by TCRdb to the 5' RACE reads, yields one record per CDR3 protein. The sample comprises 1 million or so distinct CDR3 sequences, 35% to 50% of which are singletons, and over 15% rests with the top ten. Sequenced material: blood. These receptors were taken from a woman aged 55-69 years in good health. Each CDR3 is given with its conserved first and last residue. The D gene is left open where the match is weak. Clone size, where shown, is once, few, many, or a class for clones that have expanded.

CASSFAHLSLSYEQYF | TGTGCCAGCAGTTTCGCCCACTTATCACTCTCCTACGAGCAGTACTTC | 16 | TRBV27 | . | . | TRBJ2-7
CSVRDRSYYGYTF | TGCAGCGTTCGAGACAGATCATACTATGGCTACACCTTC | 13 | TRBV29-1 | few | . | TRBJ1-2
CASSQRTRGRSYEQYF | TGTGCCAGCAGCCAAAGGACGAGGGGTCGGTCCTACGAGCAGTACTTC | 16 | TRBV3-1 | few | . | TRBJ2-7
CASSWGQGTEAFF | TGTGCCAGCAGCTGGGGTCAGGGGACTGAAGCTTTCTTT | 13 | TRBV7-9 | . | . | TRBJ1-1
CSIHRGRRADLRNEQYF | TGCAGCATACACAGGGGGCGCCGGGCGGATCTTCGGAACGAGCAGTACTTC | 17 | TRBV29-1 | . | TRBD1 | TRBJ2-7
CASSLLTSGPGGYNEQFF | TGCGCCAGCAGCTTGTTGACTAGCGGACCGGGAGGCTACAATGAGCAGTTCTTC | 18 | TRBV5-1 | . | TRBD2 | TRBJ2-1
CASSLPSNQPQHF | TGTGCCAGCAGTCTACCTAGCAATCAGCCCCAGCATTTT | 13 | TRBV28 | . | . | TRBJ1-5
CASGTGGRASTQYF | TGTGCCAGCGGAACTGGCGGGAGGGCCTCGACCCAGTACTTC | 14 | TRBV6-2/TRBV6-3 | . | TRBD2 | TRBJ2-5
CASSLARGTGTNSPLHF | TGTGCCAGCAGTCTTGCCCGCGGGACAGGGACTAATTCACCCCTCCACTTT | 17 | TRBV27 | . | TRBD1 | TRBJ1-6
CASALGGRTDTQYF | TGTGCCAGCGCTCTCGGGGGGAGGACAGATACGCAGTATTTT | 14 | TRBV2 | . | TRBD2 | TRBJ2-3
CASSQEGGRRQETQYF | TGTGCCAGCAGCCAAGAGGGGGGTCGCCGGCAAGAGACCCAGTACTTC | 16 | TRBV4-2 | . | . | TRBJ2-5
CASSEEWVEQYF | TGTGCCAGCAGTGAAGAATGGGTCGAGCAGTACTTC | 12 | TRBV2 | . | . | TRBJ2-7
CSARGAPGEQFF | TGCAGTGCTCGGGGGGCGCCTGGGGAGCAGTTCTTC | 12 | TRBV20-1 | . | . | TRBJ2-1
CSELSTDTQYF | TGCAGCGAGCTGAGCACAGATACGCAGTATTTT | 11 | TRBV29-1 | few | . | TRBJ2-3
CASSLAGGLAVQETQYF | TGCGCCAGCAGCTTGGCCGGGGGACTAGCGGTTCAAGAGACCCAGTACTTC | 17 | TRBV5-1 | . | TRBD2 | TRBJ2-5
CSAETVNTEAFF | TGCAGTGCAGAGACAGTGAACACTGAAGCTTTCTTT | 12 | TRBV20-1 | . | . | TRBJ1-1
CASSLHRDNNEQFF | TGTGCCAGCAGTTTACATAGGGATAACAATGAGCAGTTCTTC | 14 | TRBV28 | . | . | TRBJ2-1
CASSGTTGRNYNEQFF | TGTGCCAGCAGCGGGACCACAGGACGCAACTACAATGAGCAGTTCTTC | 16 | TRBV7-8 | . | . | TRBJ2-1
CGARPGWDEQFF | TGCGGTGCTAGACCGGGGTGGGATGAGCAGTTCTTC | 12 | TRBV20-1 | . | . | TRBJ2-1
CSARDAPPSFGYTF | TGCAGTGCTAGAGATGCTCCCCCCTCTTTTGGCTACACCTTC | 14 | TRBV20-1 | . | . | TRBJ1-2
CASSHKLSGGSEQYF | TGCGCCAGCAGCCATAAGTTATCCGGGGGGAGTGAGCAGTACTTC | 15 | TRBV4-1 | . | TRBD2 | TRBJ2-7
CASSFREIRTDTQYF | TGCGCCAGCAGCTTTAGGGAAATAAGAACAGATACGCAGTATTTT | 15 | TRBV5-1 | few | . | TRBJ2-3
CASRIPRDSPLYGYTF | TGTGCCAGCAGGATACCCCGGGACAGTCCCCTTTATGGCTACACCTTC | 16 | TRBV27 | . | TRBD1 | TRBJ1-2
CASSLLGGPTYEQYF | TGTGCCAGCAGTTTATTAGGGGGGCCTACCTACGAGCAGTACTTC | 15 | TRBV28 | . | . | TRBJ2-7
CASSSLTGETQYF | TGTGCCAGCAGCTCCCTGACGGGCGAGACCCAGTACTTC | 13 | TRBV7-8 | few | . | TRBJ2-5
CASSFEGSEQYF | TGTGCCAGCAGTTTCGAGGGAAGCGAGCAGTACTTC | 12 | TRBV12-3/TRBV12-4 | . | . | TRBJ2-7
CASSTRLAGFLDTQYF | TGTGCCAGCAGCACTCGACTAGCGGGCTTTTTGGATACGCAGTATTTT | 16 | TRBV11-2 | . | TRBD2 | TRBJ2-3
CASSAPPWDEQFF | TGTGCCAGCAGCGCCCCACCCTGGGATGAGCAGTTCTTC | 13 | TRBV9 | . | . | TRBJ2-1
CAWSYRGTSYEQYF | TGTGCCTGGAGTTACCGGGGAACCTCCTACGAGCAGTACTTC | 14 | TRBV30 | . | . | TRBJ2-7
CSVSGPNTEAFF | TGCAGCGTTTCCGGACCGAACACTGAAGCTTTCTTT | 12 | TRBV29-1 | once | . | TRBJ1-1
CASSPWARNNYNEQFF | TGCGCCAGCAGCCCCTGGGCACGCAATAACTACAATGAGCAGTTCTTC | 16 | TRBV5-1 | . | . | TRBJ2-1
CSASPGAGNTIYF | TGCAGTGCTAGCCCGGGCGCAGGAAACACCATATATTTT | 13 | TRBV20-1 | . | . | TRBJ1-3
CASSGNWGGEQYF | TGTGCCAGCAGTGGAAATTGGGGCGGGGAGCAGTACTTC | 13 | TRBV28 | . | . | TRBJ2-5
CASSSGGEIYGYTF | TGCGCCAGCAGCTCAGGGGGGGAAATCTATGGCTACACCTTC | 14 | TRBV5-1 | . | TRBD1 | TRBJ1-2
CASSHSGRAITGELFF | TGCGCCAGCAGCCATTCCGGGAGGGCCATCACCGGGGAGCTGTTTTTT | 16 | TRBV14 | . | TRBD2 | TRBJ2-2
CSVAGSLAGGDEQYF | TGCAGCGTTGCGGGTTCGCTAGCGGGGGGGGATGAGCAGTACTTC | 15 | TRBV29-1 | . | TRBD2 | TRBJ2-5
CASSPQTGGDEKLFF | TGTGCCAGCAGTCCTCAGACAGGGGGGGATGAAAAACTGTTTTTT | 15 | TRBV12-3/TRBV12-4 | . | TRBD1 | TRBJ1-4